Shown below are 21 T cell receptor beta chains from a single sample sequenced in a study of siplizumab effects on memory and regulatory T cells. TCRdb keeps only in-frame clones here, not all; method: immunoSEQ multiplex PCR. The profile shows roughly 120,000 clones, just over 90% of them singletons. Sequencing input: Tregs sorted from blood. The receptor source for this set is a human donor in good health.

This clone was recorded once. This chain connects TRBV7-2 to TRBJ2-1; tentatively, D is TRBD1 (6 bases). Trimming removed 5 bases from V and 6 bases from J, with 17 bases in between. Germline loops: CDR1 SGHTA, CDR2 FQGNSA. The CDR3 has 15 amino acids. In DNA form, the CDR3 reads TGTGCCAGCAGCAAAACCAGGGGCGGATTCAATGAGCAGTTCTTC. This translates into CASSKTRGGFNEQFF.

J is TRBJ1-5 and V is TRBV6-5; 8 nucleotides align to TRBD1. Germline V gene lookup returns CDR1 MNHEY and CDR2 SVGAGI. Trimming at V came to 3 bases and at J to 4 bases, leaving 5 bases not matched to a gene. The CDR3 totals 15 residues. CDR3 in DNA: TGTGCCAGCAGTTATCGGACAGGGTATAATCAGCCCCAGCATTTT. Its protein is CASSYRTGYNQPQHF.

This chain joins TRBV2 and TRBJ1-3; D gene uncertain. The V gene's germline CDR1 is SNHLY and CDR2 FYNNEI. V was trimmed by 4 bases and J by 3 bases, leaving 10 bases between them. The CDR3 runs to 14 residues. As DNA, the CDR3 is TGTGCCAGCAGTGGAGTAGGTCTTGGAAACACCATATATTTT. It is translated as CASSGVGLGNTIYF.

The V call is TRBV5-1, the J call TRBJ2-3; D is undetermined. Germline CDR1 reads SGHRS; CDR2 reads YFSETQ. V was shortened by 3 bases and J by 6 bases, with 11 bases between the two germline ends. The CDR3 totals 13 residues. The CDR3 DNA is TGCGCCAGCAGCTCACTCATAGACGATACGCAGTATTTT. Translating gives CASSSLIDDTQYF.

There are a few counts of this clone. This chain links TRBV19 with TRBJ1-2; D call uncertain. V was cut by 1 base and J by 9 bases, with 15 bases left in between. From germline, CDR1 is LNHDA and CDR2 SQIVND (reference sequence). CDR3 length equals 14 residues. The chain's CDR3 is CASSIGFARMSYTF. In DNA, the CDR3 is TGTGCCAGTAGTATAGGATTCGCCAGAATGAGCTACACCTTC.

V is TRBV9 and J is TRBJ2-7, with TRBD1 identical over 7 bases. Per germline, CDR1 SGDLS and CDR2 YYNGEE. The V and J ends lost 2 bases and 3 bases, in that order; junction bases with no gene match: 8. The CDR3 runs 15 residues. The CDR3 DNA is TGTGCCAGCAGCGTTGACCCGACAGGGCTCTACGAGCAGTACTTC. Translating gives CASSVDPTGLYEQYF.

The chain has TRBV6-1 and TRBJ2-6; 11 bases map to TRBD1. The CDR3 runs to 18 residues. V was clipped by 4 bases and J by 1 base; unmatched bases: 6. In germline, CDR1 is MNHNS, CDR2 SASEGT. The CDR3 bases are TGTGCCAGCAGTGTCCGGACAGGGGGCGAATCTGGGGCCAACGTCCTGACTTTC. This encodes CASSVRTGGESGANVLTF.

J is TRBJ1-1 and V is TRBV30; D remains unclear. From germline, CDR1 is GTSNPN and CDR2 SVGIG (reference sequence). The V gene lost 2 bases and the J gene lost 5 bases, with 6 bases spanning the gap. The CDR3 has 11 residues. The CDR3 nucleotides read TGTGCCTGGAGTCTTCTGACTGAAGCTTTCTTT. It translates to CAWSLLTEAFF. Full variable domain (remainder filled in from reference TRBV30 and TRBJ1-1): SQTIHQWPATLVQPVGSPLSLECTVEGTSNPNLYWYRQAAGRGLQLLFYSVGIGQISSEVPQNLSASRPQDRQFILSSKKLLLSDSGFYLCAWSLLTEAFFGQGTRLTVV.

This chain uses TRBV4-1 with TRBJ2-2; the D gene could be TRBD1 or TRBD2 (5 bases each). This CDR3 contains 16 residues. Germline V gene sequence: CDR1 MGHRA, CDR2 YSYEKL. V dropped 4 bases and J dropped 0 bases, with 12 bases sitting between them. DNA for the CDR3: TGCGCCAGCAGCCGATCAATGGGGGCGAACACCGGGGAGCTGTTTTTT. Its protein product is CASSRSMGANTGELFF.

This clone was seen just once. The chain joins TRBV18 to TRBJ1-2; TRBD1 aligns across 7 bases. Per germline, CDR1 KGHSH and CDR2 LQKENI. This CDR3 contains 12 residues. Germline trimming cut 6 bases from V and 6 bases from J; bases unmatched to any gene: 4. CDR3 nucleotides: TGTGCCAGCTCCGTAGGGGGCGATGGCTACACCTTC. Translation: CASSVGGDGYTF. Full variable domain (missing parts from reference TRBV18 and TRBJ1-2): NAGVMQNPRHLVRRRGQEARLRCSPMKGHSHVYWYRQLPEEGLKFMVYLQKENIIDESGMPKERFSAEFPKEGPSILRIQQVVRGDSAAYFCASSVGGDGYTFGSGTRLTVV.

The rearrangement links TRBV5-1 to TRBJ2-5; TRBD1 might be the D (6 bases). CDR1 is SGHRS and CDR2 is YFSETQ in the germline V gene. V lost 3 bases and J lost 4, with 16 bases in between. This CDR3 is 15 amino acids long. This CDR3 reads CASSSTAGRGETQYF. CDR3 sequence (DNA): TGCGCCAGCAGCTCGACGGCAGGCAGGGGAGAGACCCAGTACTTC.

V is TRBV7-2 and J is TRBJ2-1; 10 bases map to TRBD2. Germline V gene lookup returns CDR1 SGHTA and CDR2 FQGNSA. The J segment lost 8 bases and the V segment lost 4 bases, leaving 8 bases of the junction unmatched. This CDR3 has 15 residues. The CDR3 DNA follows: TGTGCCAGCAGCTCCTCGGGGACTAGCGTCGATGAGCAGTTCTTC. Protein: CASSSSGTSVDEQFF.

The chain recombines TRBV5-1 with TRBJ2-3, with 16 bases that match TRBD2. This CDR3 contains 20 residues. The ends lost 1 base at V and 5 bases at J; junction bases unmatched: 13. Germline values: CDR1 SGHRS, CDR2 YFSETQ. Here the CDR3 reads CASSLFLGTSGRAAGDTQYF. DNA for the CDR3: TGCGCCAGCAGCTTGTTCCTAGGGACTAGCGGGAGGGCCGCTGGAGATACGCAGTATTTT.

The chain uses TRBV7-8 and TRBJ1-4; 7 nucleotides agree with TRBD1. CDR3 length: 14 residues. V was pared by 3 bases and J by 7 bases, with 5 bases of the junction left unmatched. Per germline, CDR1 SGHVS and CDR2 FQNEAQ. CDR3 loop: CASSLRGRGEKLFF. In DNA, the CDR3 is TGTGCCAGCAGCTTGAGGGGGCGCGGTGAAAAACTGTTTTTT.

The chain joins TRBV9 to TRBJ1-2; possibly TRBD1 for D (5 bases). V gave up 4 bases and J gave up 4 bases, with 8 bases separating them. This CDR3 has 12 amino acids. The V gene's germline CDR1 is SGDLS and CDR2 YYNGEE. CDR3 DNA: TGTGCCAGCAGCCCAGGGACCTATGGCTACACCTTC. Translation: CASSPGTYGYTF.

The chain links TRBV10-3 to TRBJ1-1; TRBD1 matches at 9 bases. Germline CDR1 reads ENHRY; CDR2 reads SYGVKD. This CDR3 region has 15 residues. Unmatched junction bases numbered 6, after V lost 3 bases and J lost 4 bases. The CDR3 DNA follows: TGTGCCATCAGTGACCCGGGGACAGGGTCCACTGAAGCTTTCTTT. It specifies CAISDPGTGSTEAFF.

The genes are TRBV29-1 and TRBJ1-1; D may be TRBD1 (6 bases). Germline V gene sequence: CDR1 SQVTM, CDR2 ANQGSEA. This CDR3 spans 15 amino acids. V lost 4 bases and J lost 7, with 22 bases in between. CDR3 nucleotides: TGCAGCGTTGGAGGGCTACACCAGGGGCGGCGTGAAGCTTTCTTT. Its protein product is CSVGGLHQGRREAFF.

This sequence joins TRBV4-1 and TRBJ2-1, with TRBD1 as a possible D gene (6 bases). V was cut by 4 bases and J by 2 bases, with 15 bases left in between. CDR3 size: 16 residues. Germline V CDR1 and CDR2: MGHRA, YSYEKL. The DNA of the CDR3 is TGCGCCAGCAGCCCGTTACGACAGGCCACCTACAATGAGCAGTTCTTC. Its protein product is CASSPLRQATYNEQFF.

V and J are TRBV27 and TRBJ1-4; TRBD1 aligns across 8 bases. Germline V gene lookup returns CDR1 MNHEY and CDR2 SMNVEV (reference sequence). J gave up 8 bases and V 6 bases, and 11 bases lay outside the gene matches. This CDR3 spans 15 amino acids. CDR3: CASRPGDRRGEKLFF. In DNA form, the CDR3 reads TGTGCCAGCAGGCCAGGGGACAGGAGGGGGGAAAAACTGTTTTTT. The variable domain in full, with the rest retrieved from reference TRBV27 and TRBJ1-4, is EAQVTQNPRYLITVTGKKLTVTCSQNMNHEYMSWYRQDPGLGLRQIYYSMNVEVTDKGDVPEGYKVSRKEKRNFPLILESPSPNQTSLYFCASRPGDRRGEKLFFGSGTQLSVL.

This rearrangement joins TRBV12-2 to TRBJ1-3. TRBV12-2 is described as a pseudogene. The CDR3 totals 18 residues. The CDR3 nucleotides read TGTGCAAGTCGCTTTTCCCGTGGCGCCGGCGGTCCTGGAAACACCATATATTTT. Amino acid sequence: CASRFSRGAGGPGNTIYF.

This rearrangement joins TRBV30 to TRBJ2-7; no reliable D call. The CDR3 length is 12 residues. Germline values: CDR1 GTSNPN, CDR2 SVGIG (reference sequence). The V and J ends lost 4 bases and 2 bases respectively, with 9 bases between them. CDR3 sequence (DNA): TGTGCCTGGAAGACAAATACCTACGAGCAGTACTTC. As protein: CAWKTNTYEQYF.